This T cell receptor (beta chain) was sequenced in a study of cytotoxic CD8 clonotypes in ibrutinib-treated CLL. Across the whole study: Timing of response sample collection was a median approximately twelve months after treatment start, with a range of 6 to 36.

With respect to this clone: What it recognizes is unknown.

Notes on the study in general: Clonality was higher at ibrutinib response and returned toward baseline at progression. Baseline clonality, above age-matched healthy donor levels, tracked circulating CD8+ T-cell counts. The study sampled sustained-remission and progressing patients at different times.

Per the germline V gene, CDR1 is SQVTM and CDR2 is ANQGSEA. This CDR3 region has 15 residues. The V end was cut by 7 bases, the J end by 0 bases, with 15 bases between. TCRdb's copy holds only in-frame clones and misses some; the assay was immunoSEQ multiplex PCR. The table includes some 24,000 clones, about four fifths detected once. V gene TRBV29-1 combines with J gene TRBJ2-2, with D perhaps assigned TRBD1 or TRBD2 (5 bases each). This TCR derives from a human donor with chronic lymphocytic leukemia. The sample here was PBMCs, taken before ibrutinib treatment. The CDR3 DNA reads TGCAGCGCCGTTGCCGGGGCCACGAACACCGGGGAGCTGTTTTTT. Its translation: CSAVAGATNTGELFF.